These 23 T cell receptor beta chains were sequenced from one sample in a study of blood T cells in healthy people across ages. PCR was performed a second time for roughly 7 to 11 cycles using a sample-barcoded 5' primer and a J-beta primer mix. MiXCR was run by TCRdb on the 5' RACE reads, yielding one entry per CDR3 protein. The sample lists hundreds of thousands of distinct CDR3 sequences, around 38% occurring once. The source material was blood. The receptors were gathered from a man of 80 years or more in good health.

The chain has TRBV5-6 and TRBJ2-7, with a weak D call TRBD2 (5 bases). The germline V gene has CDR1 SGHDT and CDR2 YYEEEE. Between the trimmed V and J ends, which lost 9 bases and 6 bases, there was a span of 19 bases. The CDR3 runs to 13 residues. CDR3 sequence reads: CATGRTRRGEQYF. The CDR3 DNA reads as TGTGCCACGGGAAGGACCCGCCGAGGCGAGCAGTACTTC. Drawing the rest from reference TRBV5-6 and TRBJ2-7, the complete variable domain is DAGVTQSPTHLIKTRGQQVTLRCSPKSGHDTVSWYQQALGQGPQFIFQYYEEEERQRGNFPDRFSGHQFPNYSSELNVNALLLGDSALYLCATGRTRRGEQYFGPGTRLTVT.

The sample holds a few counts of this clonotype. The chain employs TRBV6-5 and TRBJ2-5, with 7 bases lining up with TRBD1. The V gene's germline CDR1 is MNHEY and CDR2 SVGAGI. The length of the CDR3 is 15 residues. J gave up 5 bases and V 2 bases, and 8 bases lay outside the gene matches. CDR3 protein: CASSYGTAQMETQYF. In nucleotides, the CDR3 is TGTGCCAGCAGTTACGGGACAGCCCAGATGGAGACCCAGTACTTC.

The gene calls are TRBV7-2 and TRBJ1-4; TRBD1 matches 8 bases. This CDR3 is 17 amino acids long. Trimming cost V 1 base and J 6 bases; bases outside gene matches: 10. The germline V gene has CDR1 SGHTA and CDR2 FQGNSA. CDR3 DNA: TGTGCCAGCAGCTTAGAGGGGCGACAGGGGCGATATGAAAAACTGTTTTTT. It translates to CASSLEGRQGRYEKLFF.

The chain couples TRBV6-2 or TRBV6-3 to TRBJ1-6, with D perhaps TRBD1 (5 bases). The germline V gene encodes CDR1 MNHEY and CDR2 SVGEGT. Deletions cut 2 bases from V and 10 bases from J, with 21 bases between. This CDR3 is 17 amino acids long. The CDR3 region has the DNA TGTGCCAGCAGTTACCTCGGCTCCTTGAATGGGGGATCACCCCTCCACTTT. It is translated as CASSYLGSLNGGSPLHF.

This clonotype was recorded many times. V usage is TRBV4-3 and J usage is TRBJ2-3; D is unresolved. The CDR3 covers 14 residues. Germline CDR1 reads LGHNA; CDR2 reads YSLEER. Trimming took 0 bases from V and 2 from J, leaving 6 bases between them. The CDR3 DNA is TGCGCCAGCAGCCAAGATAGGAACACAGATACGCAGTATTTT. It encodes CASSQDRNTDTQYF.

This clonotype has more than one count but fewer than ten. The gene calls are TRBV4-3 and TRBJ2-7; unclear D gene. CDR1 is LGHNA, CDR2 YSLEER, per germline. CDR3 length: 14 residues. With 4 bases removed from V and 7 bases from J, the gap between germline ends came to 17 bases. For the CDR3, the DNA is TGCGCCAGCAGCCCCGGTTGGGTAAGCAATGAGCAGTACTTC. Residues: CASSPGWVSNEQYF.

On this clonotype: The junction departs from germline at one end; a sequencing error may be responsible. V and J are TRBV5-4 and TRBJ2-5, with 8 bases lining up with TRBD2. Germline V lookup: CDR1 SGHNT, CDR2 YYREEE (reference sequence). This CDR3 spans 15 amino acids. CDR3 region: CASSLIAGRQETQYF. The CDR3 DNA follows: TGTGCTAGCAGCTTGATAGCGGGGAGGCAAGAGACCCAGTACTTC.

A word on this clonotype: One base away lies a much larger clone, so this may be a sequencing read error. This rearrangement joins TRBV29-1 to TRBJ2-1, with D perhaps matching TRBD1 or TRBD2 (6 bases each). The J call may be faulty, since TRBJ2-7 better matches the DNA end. Germline V CDR1 and CDR2: SQVTM, ANQGSEA. The CDR3 is 14 amino acids. The CDR3 DNA reads as TGCAGCGTTGAAGCGGGGGCCTCCTACAATGAGCAGTACTTC. This codes for CSVEAGASYNEQYF.

The J gene is TRBJ2-5, the V gene TRBV20-1; 11 nucleotides match TRBD2. The CDR3 covers 19 residues. V was pared by 0 bases and J by 11 bases, with 23 bases of the junction left unmatched. The germline V gene encodes CDR1 DFQATT and CDR2 SNEGSKA (reference sequence). CDR3 region: CSARDLKKGIAGGPHEQYF. The CDR3 DNA reads TGCAGTGCTAGAGACCTGAAGAAAGGAATAGCGGGGGGGCCCCATGAGCAGTACTTC.

This clonotype was seen only a few times. The chain carries TRBV21-1 and TRBJ2-3; TRBD2 is taken as the D call from the table, unchecked against the DNA. TRBV21-1 is a known pseudogene. The CDR3 contains 17 residues. The CDR3: CASSNPASSGRGGTQYF. In DNA form, the CDR3 reads TGTGCCAGCAGCAACCCTGCTAGTAGCGGGAGGGGGGGTACGCAGTATTTT.

This clonotype was observed a few times. This sequence joins TRBV7-2 and TRBJ2-5, with D perhaps TRBD2 (5 bases). The CDR3 totals 13 residues. The V end was cut by 3 bases, the J end by 5 bases, with 10 bases between. Germline CDR1 SGHTA, CDR2 FQGNSA. The DNA of the CDR3 is TGTGCCAGCAGCTTCCAGCGGACGGAGACCCAGTACTTC. It encodes CASSFQRTETQYF.

In the case of this clonotype: A read error may be the cause here, since a much bigger clone is one base away. The chain recombines TRBV21-1 with TRBJ2-5; the table's TRBD1 call for D was not verified on the DNA. The last part of the DNA fits TRBJ2-7 better; the J call may be wrong. TRBV21-1 constitutes a pseudogene. The CDR3 is made up of 15 amino acids. CDR3 amino acids: CASSIHQRQNYEQYF. The CDR3, as DNA: TGTGCCAGCAGCATCCACCAAAGACAGAACTACGAGCAGTACTTC.

The V call is TRBV3-1, the J call TRBJ2-1; the match to TRBD2 covers 11 bases. CDR1 is LGHDT and CDR2 is YNNKEL in the germline V gene (reference sequence). This CDR3 spans 16 amino acids. V lost 4 bases and J lost 7; bases outside the gene matches: 9. This CDR3 reads CASSLQRLAGMNEQFF. Written as DNA, the CDR3 is TGTGCCAGCAGCCTGCAGAGACTAGCGGGAATGAATGAGCAGTTCTTC.

V and J are TRBV7-2 and TRBJ2-7; D is uncertain. The CDR3 has 13 residues. CDR1 and CDR2 from the germline V gene are SGHTA and FQGNSA. With 5 bases removed from V and 3 bases from J, the gap between germline ends came to 11 bases. CDR3: CASSPRTFYEQYF. The CDR3 DNA sequence: TGTGCCAGCAGCCCCCGGACCTTCTACGAGCAGTACTTC. The full variable domain, rest sourced from reference TRBV7-2 and TRBJ2-7, is GAGVSQSPSNKVTEKGKDVELRCDPISGHTALYWYRQSLGQGLEFLIYFQGNSAPDKSGLPSDRFSAERTGGSVSTLTIQRTQQEDSAVYLCASSPRTFYEQYFGPGTRLTVT.

This clonotype appeared many times. A much bigger clone sits one base away, suggesting this may be a read error. The chain joins TRBV11-3 to TRBJ2-1; maybe TRBD2 (6 bases). Germline CDR1 SGHNT, CDR2 YENEEA. V shed 0 bases and J shed 8 bases, with 17 bases lying between them. This CDR3 is 16 amino acids long. The CDR3 nucleotides are TGTGCCAGCAGCTTAGATGTGCGGCGGGGAGAACATGAGCAGTTCTTC. It yields the protein CASSLDVRRGEHEQFF.

This sequence joins TRBV5-1 and TRBJ2-7; D might be TRBD1 (5 bases). The CDR3 covers 15 residues. Trimming took 3 bases from V and 0 from J, leaving 13 bases between them. Germline CDR1 reads SGHRS; CDR2 reads YFSETQ. CDR3: CASSYRGPSSYEQYF. CDR3 bases: TGCGCCAGCAGCTATAGGGGTCCTAGCTCCTACGAGCAGTACTTC.

The chain is built from TRBV7-3 and TRBJ2-7; 7 bases fit TRBD2. V lost 2 bases to trimming and J lost 1 base; unmatched junction nucleotides: 8. Per the germline V gene, CDR1 is SGHTA and CDR2 is FQGTGA. The CDR3 is made up of 16 amino acids. The CDR3 DNA reads TGTGCCAGCAGCTTACGAGGCGGGGGAGGGTCCTACGAGCAGTACTTC. Protein product: CASSLRGGGGSYEQYF.

This clonotype has a handful of counts. V and J are TRBV5-1 and TRBJ2-7; TRBD1 agrees at 9 bases. The CDR3 consists of 15 residues. Germline V gives CDR1 SGHRS, CDR2 YFSETQ. V shed 4 bases and J 2 bases; nucleotides not matched to a gene: 7. CDR3 nucleotide sequence: TGCGCCAGCAGCCCCCGGACAGGGGAGACCTACGAGCAGTACTTC. Translating gives CASSPRTGETYEQYF.

The chain couples TRBV5-1 to TRBJ1-1; D may be TRBD1 (5 bases). The CDR3 contains 16 residues. Germline V gene sequence: CDR1 SGHRS, CDR2 YFSETQ. With 4 bases removed from V and 1 base from J, the gap between germline ends came to 17 bases. The CDR3 DNA reads TGCGCCAGCAGCCGGGCCGCAGGGTATTCGAACACTGAAGCTTTCTTT. Translated, it gives CASSRAAGYSNTEAFF.

The chain combines TRBV6-6 with TRBJ2-7; D unclear. This CDR3 has 14 amino acids. Trimming took 5 bases from V and 2 from J, leaving 13 bases between them. Germline CDR1 reads MNHNY; CDR2 reads SVGAGI (reference sequence). CDR3 in DNA: TGTGCCAGCAGTCCCACGTCTTGGACCTACGAGCAGTACTTC. Translating gives CASSPTSWTYEQYF.

The V call is TRBV9, the J call TRBJ2-3; the D is unclear. CDR1 and CDR2 from the germline V gene are SGDLS and YYNGEE. The CDR3 extends over 14 amino acids. V was pared by 0 bases and J by 5 bases, with 10 bases between. Here the CDR3 reads CASSVVSAVDTQYF. In DNA, the CDR3 is TGTGCCAGCAGCGTAGTCAGTGCAGTAGATACGCAGTATTTT.

This clonotype has more than one count but fewer than ten. DNA for the CDR3: TGTGCCAGCAGTGCTGACAGGGGGCAAGAGACCCAGTACTTC. Its protein is CASSADRGQETQYF. The chain employs TRBV2 and TRBJ2-5, with 9 bases that match TRBD1. V lost 4 bases to trimming and J lost 2 bases; unmatched junction nucleotides: 2. The CDR3 covers 14 residues. The germline CDR1 and CDR2 sequences are SNHLY and FYNNEI.

The V and J genes are TRBV27 and TRBJ2-1, with 13 positions matching TRBD2. The DNA end is a closer match to TRBJ2-7, so the J assignment may be wrong. Looked up from germline, CDR1 is MNHEY and CDR2 is SMNVEV (reference sequence). The CDR3 contains 21 residues. CDR3 DNA sequence: TGTGCCAGCAGTCCACTTAACCCGGGACTAGCGGGACGATTAAGCTACAATGAGCAGTACTTC. It encodes CASSPLNPGLAGRLSYNEQYF.